This TCR beta chain emerged from a study of OX40 agonist ivuxolimab in advanced cancers. Overall study: Cohort: 65% to 90% men, mean age about 62, aged about 20 to 79. Partial responses were seen in three patients, one with hepatocellular carcinoma and two with cutaneous melanoma.

The germline CDR1 and CDR2 sequences are SGHAT and FQNNGV. The CDR3 loop spans 16 amino acids. Trimming cost V 2 bases and J 0 bases, with 11 bases left between them. Regarding the study as a whole: At 0.1 to 3.0 mg/kg and by week 6, CD4+ and CD8+ T cells in the blood had expanded clonally. Clonal expansion among partial responders at 0.1-3.0 mg/kg ranked near the lowest.

This clone was seen just once. Antigen unknown. Measured with immunoSEQ multiplex PCR; TCRdb has only the in-frame clones, and not every one. The table shows 70,000 or so clones, with around four fifths occurring only once. The chain carries TRBV11-2 and TRBJ1-3; unclear D gene. This specimen was CD4+ or CD8+ T cells sorted from blood, taken in a trial of the OX40 agonist ivuxolimab. This TCR came from an adult with an advanced solid tumor such as melanoma, head and neck, liver or kidney cancer. CDR3 sequence: CASSLYGESSGNTIYF. CDR3 nucleotides: TGTGCCAGCAGCTTATACGGAGAAAGCTCTGGAAACACCATATATTTT.